These 29 T cell receptor beta chains came from one sample sequenced in a study of cytomegalovirus exposure and HLA in healthy donors. The PCR ran on 60 Vbeta and 13 Jbeta primers. Produced via immunoSEQ multiplex PCR; TCRdb's table is partial and in-frame only. The table records 95,000 to 150,000 clones, roughly 18% of them present only once. The source material was PBMCs. These receptors were obtained from a female donor in good health and CMV-seropositive.

This chain connects TRBV6-5 to TRBJ2-7; D might be TRBD2 (5 bases). The CDR3 length is 14 residues. CDR1 and CDR2 from the germline V gene are MNHEY and SVGAGI. V lost 5 bases, J lost 0 bases, and 11 bases lay in between. Here the CDR3 DNA reads TGTGCCAGCAGTCCCCGGACTTTCTCCTACGAGCAGTACTTC. Translation gives CASSPRTFSYEQYF.

The chain combines TRBV30 with TRBJ2-5; D is possibly TRBD2 (6 bases). Trimming cost V 8 bases and J 7 bases, with 20 bases left between them. CDR3 length: 13 residues. Germline-derived CDR1 and CDR2 are GTSNPN and SVGIG (reference sequence). CDR3 DNA: TGTGCCGCCGGGAGTAGAGGGAGTGGGACCCAGTACTTC. Translated: CAAGSRGSGTQYF.

This sequence joins TRBV29-1 and TRBJ2-3; 13 nucleotides align to TRBD2. In germline, CDR1 is SQVTM, CDR2 ANQGSEA. The CDR3 covers 15 residues. J was trimmed by 4 bases and V by 3 bases; bases with no gene match: 4. CDR3 amino acids: CSVEGTSGDPDTQYF. Here the CDR3 DNA reads TGCAGCGTTGAGGGGACTAGCGGGGATCCAGATACGCAGTATTTT.

The rearrangement links TRBV27 to TRBJ1-2; TRBD1 matches 7 bases. V was clipped by 3 bases and J by 6 bases; unmatched bases: 4. CDR1 is MNHEY, CDR2 SMNVEV, per germline (reference sequence). CDR3 length equals 13 residues. As DNA, the CDR3 is TGTGCCAGCAGTTTTCACGACAGGGATGGCTACACCTTC. It yields the protein CASSFHDRDGYTF.

This clone was counted between two and nine times. The chain links TRBV19 to TRBJ2-5, with a weak D call TRBD2 (5 bases). CDR3 length equals 13 residues. Germline CDR1 reads LNHDA; CDR2 reads SQIVND (reference sequence). Deletions cut 5 bases from V and 5 bases from J, with 12 bases between. DNA of the CDR3: TGTGCCAGTAGTTTCGAGGGATGGGAGACCCAGTACTTC. It yields the protein CASSFEGWETQYF. Combining the CDR3 with reference TRBV19 and TRBJ2-5 gives the whole variable domain DGGITQSPKYLFRKEGQNVTLSCEQNLNHDAMYWYRQDPGQGLRLIYYSQIVNDFQKGDIAEGYSVSREKKESFPLTVTSAQKNPTAFYLCASSFEGWETQYFGPGTRLLVL.

CDR3 DNA sequence: TGTGCCTGGAGTGTACTACGGACTAGCGGTTACACAGATACGCAGTATTTT. Translating it yields CAWSVLRTSGYTDTQYF. The chain recombines TRBV30 with TRBJ2-3; 10 bases fit TRBD2. V gave up 0 bases and J gave up 2 bases; unmatched junction bases: 8. This CDR3 is 17 amino acids long. CDR1 and CDR2 (germline): GTSNPN, SVGIG (reference sequence).

V usage is TRBV18 and J usage is TRBJ1-1; D gene unclear. This CDR3 has 14 residues. With 0 bases removed from V and 5 bases from J, the gap between germline ends came to 10 bases. The germline V gene has CDR1 KGHSH and CDR2 LQKENI. The CDR3 DNA is TGTGCCAGCTCACCACCGACACTTACGACTGAAGCTTTCTTT. It is translated as CASSPPTLTTEAFF.

This clone was observed a handful of times. This chain links TRBV2 with TRBJ2-7; 11 bases map to TRBD2. The V and J ends lost 1 base and 3 bases, in that order; junction bases with no gene match: 2. The germline gives CDR1 SNHLY, CDR2 FYNNEI. CDR3 length equals 15 residues. DNA for the CDR3: TGTGCCAGCAGTGAAGGGCTAGCGGGAGGCTACGAGCAGTACTTC. Translated, it gives CASSEGLAGGYEQYF.

V gene TRBV5-1 combines with J gene TRBJ2-1; 8 bases fit TRBD1. CDR1 is SGHRS, CDR2 YFSETQ, per germline. After removal of 4 bases from V and 8 bases from J, the junction contained 5 bases not matched to a gene. The CDR3 is made up of 13 amino acids. The CDR3 sequence is CASSPGQAHEQFF. CDR3 coding DNA: TGCGCCAGCAGCCCGGGACAGGCTCATGAGCAGTTCTTC.

This clone was observed a single time. V usage is TRBV15 and J usage is TRBJ1-2; 8 nucleotides align to TRBD1. Germline V CDR1 and CDR2: LNHNV, YYDKDF (reference sequence). The CDR3 spans 15 residues. With 1 base clipped from V and 4 bases from J, the junction kept 5 bases outside the gene matches. Here the CDR3 DNA reads TGTGCCACCAGCAGAGGAGCAGGGGGCGTCTATGGCTACACCTTC. The encoded protein is CATSRGAGGVYGYTF.

The rearrangement uses TRBV4-3 and TRBJ1-4; possibly TRBD1 for D (5 bases). V lost 1 base and J 5 bases, leaving 11 bases between the germline ends. CDR3 length equals 15 residues. Germline lookup yields CDR1 LGHNA and CDR2 YSLEER. This CDR3 reads CASSQVQGLNEKLFF. CDR3 sequence (DNA): TGCGCCAGCAGCCAAGTCCAGGGCCTGAATGAAAAACTGTTTTTT.

This clone was counted only a few times. DNA of the CDR3: TGTGCCAGCAGCTGGATCCTCCGGGGGAGCGCGTACGAGCAGTACTTC. This encodes CASSWILRGSAYEQYF. This chain uses TRBV5-6 with TRBJ2-7; weak D call: TRBD2 (6 bases). Looked up from germline, CDR1 is SGHDT and CDR2 is YYEEEE. V dropped 3 bases and J dropped 4 bases, with 20 bases sitting between them. This CDR3 contains 16 residues.

This clone turned up a few times. The chain has TRBV4-3 and TRBJ2-7; TRBD2 agrees at 7 bases. This CDR3 contains 15 residues. Germline V gene lookup returns CDR1 LGHNA and CDR2 YSLEER. The ends lost 1 base at V and 2 bases at J; junction bases unmatched: 5. The CDR3 reads CASSQGGGPPYEQYF. The CDR3 region has the DNA TGCGCCAGCAGCCAAGGCGGGGGTCCTCCCTACGAGCAGTACTTC.

V and J are TRBV13 and TRBJ2-7; 14 bases map to TRBD2. Germline V CDR1 and CDR2: PRHDT, FYEKMQ (reference sequence). The CDR3 contains 16 residues. V lost 3 bases to trimming and J lost 7 bases; unmatched junction nucleotides: 8. The DNA for the CDR3 is TGTGCCAGCAGCTTGTTGAGGGGGACTAGCGGGAGTGAGCAGTACTTC. Its protein product is CASSLLRGTSGSEQYF.

There are a few counts of this clone. The chain recombines TRBV29-1 with TRBJ2-7; D not certain. Germline loops: CDR1 SQVTM, CDR2 ANQGSEA. The CDR3 is 11 residues long. The V end was cut by 6 bases, the J end by 3 bases, with 9 bases between. The CDR3 DNA sequence: TGCAGCGTATTAACATACTACGAGCAGTACTTC. Translating gives CSVLTYYEQYF.

This clone occurred a few times. The chain has TRBV11-2 and TRBJ1-5; tentative D call: TRBD1 (6 bases). Germline V gene data show CDR1 as SGHAT and CDR2 as FQNNGV. With 3 bases removed from V and 5 bases from J, the gap between germline ends came to 14 bases. The CDR3 sequence is 15 residues long. The CDR3 here is CASSFRLQGDQPQHF. The CDR3 DNA reads TGTGCCAGCAGCTTCCGATTACAGGGTGATCAGCCCCAGCATTTT.

The gene calls are TRBV15 and TRBJ2-7; no reliable D call. Trimming took 1 base from V and 2 from J, leaving 15 bases between them. Germline CDR1 reads LNHNV; CDR2 reads YYDKDF (reference sequence). This CDR3 has 16 residues. The CDR3 sequence is CATSRGYGRGTYEQYF. The CDR3, as DNA: TGTGCCACCAGCAGAGGGTACGGAAGAGGAACCTACGAGCAGTACTTC.

There are a few counts of this clone. The chain uses TRBV4-2 and TRBJ2-3, with 9 bases aligning to TRBD1. J gave up 1 base and V 0 bases, and 11 bases lay outside the gene matches. The CDR3 length is 19 residues. Germline V gene lookup returns CDR1 LGHNA and CDR2 YNFKEQ. In DNA form, the CDR3 reads TGTGCCAGCAGCCAAGATATCGCGGACAGGGGAACTCGCACAGATACGCAGTATTTT. Translation: CASSQDIADRGTRTDTQYF.

This clone occurred a few times. The V gene is TRBV5-1, the J gene TRBJ2-5; D might be TRBD2 (5 bases). V lost 3 bases and J 0 bases, leaving 15 bases between the germline ends. The germline V gene has CDR1 SGHRS and CDR2 YFSETQ. CDR3 size: 16 residues. The DNA of the CDR3 is TGCGCCAGCAGCTCCTCCGGGATAGGGTACCAAGAGACCCAGTACTTC. Translation gives CASSSSGIGYQETQYF. Full variable domain (outside the CDR3, taken from reference TRBV5-1 and TRBJ2-5): KAGVTQTPRYLIKTRGQQVTLSCSPISGHRSVSWYQQTPGQGLQFLFEYFSETQRNKGNFPGRFSGRQFSNSRSEMNVSTLELGDSALYLCASSSSGIGYQETQYFGPGTRLLVL.

This clone has ten or more counts. This chain uses TRBV7-3 with TRBJ2-1; 12 nucleotides line up with TRBD1. Germline values: CDR1 SGHTA, CDR2 FQGTGA. With 2 bases clipped from V and 7 bases from J, the junction kept 6 bases outside the gene matches. The CDR3 totals 16 residues. Here the CDR3 reads CASSLGTGGGLNEQFF. CDR3 sequence (DNA): TGTGCCAGCAGCTTAGGGACAGGGGGCGGTTTAAATGAGCAGTTCTTC. Filled out from reference TRBV7-3 and TRBJ2-1, the complete variable domain reads GAGVSQTPSNKVTEKGKYVELRCDPISGHTALYWYRQSLGQGPEFLIYFQGTGAADDSGLPNDRFFAVRPEGSVSTLKIQRTERGDSAVYLCASSLGTGGGLNEQFFGPGTRLTVL.

The chain recombines TRBV4-3 with TRBJ2-1, with 8 positions matching TRBD2. The CDR3 totals 16 residues. CDR1 is LGHNA and CDR2 is YSLEER in the germline V gene. J was trimmed by 6 bases and V by 1 base; bases with no gene match: 8. The CDR3: CASSQASSGWTNEQFF. The CDR3 DNA is TGCGCCAGCAGCCAAGCATCTAGCGGGTGGACCAATGAGCAGTTCTTC.

This clone was seen more than once but under ten times. The V call is TRBV6-5, the J call TRBJ1-2; 9 positions agree with TRBD1. Germline V gives CDR1 MNHEY, CDR2 SVGAGI. The CDR3 has 14 residues. V gave up 6 bases and J gave up 5 bases; unmatched junction bases: 7. CDR3 residues: CASSHRGPVYGYTF. The CDR3 bases are TGTGCCAGCAGCCACAGGGGGCCTGTTTATGGCTACACCTTC.

This sequence joins TRBV9 and TRBJ2-7; possible D gene TRBD2, 6 bases. The CDR3 covers 10 residues. The germline V gene has CDR1 SGDLS and CDR2 YYNGEE. Deletions cut 5 bases from V and 7 bases from J, with 7 bases between. CDR3 coding DNA: TGTGCCAGCAGAGGGAGGGAGCAGTACTTC. Translating gives CASRGREQYF.

This clone was observed a handful of times. This chain connects TRBV6-5 to TRBJ2-2; D remains unclear. CDR3 size: 13 residues. The germline V and J ends were trimmed by 6 bases and 6 bases, with 11 bases remaining between them. Germline loops: CDR1 MNHEY, CDR2 SVGAGI. CDR3 nucleotide sequence: TGTGCCAGCAGCCCCGTGGGCCCCGGGGAGCTGTTTTTT. It encodes CASSPVGPGELFF.

This clone was seen only a few times. CDR3 residues: CASSGNLAEPLYNEQFF. CDR3 coding DNA: TGTGCCAGCAGCGGAAACCTAGCGGAACCCCTCTACAATGAGCAGTTCTTC. This chain joins TRBV2 and TRBJ2-1, with 7 positions matching TRBD2. Germline assignment: CDR1 SNHLY and CDR2 FYNNEI. The CDR3 extends over 17 amino acids. The V segment lost 6 bases and the J segment 3 bases; nucleotides outside the gene matches: 14.

The chain links TRBV21-1 to TRBJ2-1; the table's D call TRBD2 went unverified against the DNA. TRBV21-1 is a known pseudogene. The CDR3 covers 19 residues. CDR3 coding DNA: TGTGCCAGCAGCAAATTAGGCGGGAGTGGCGGGAGACCCTACAATGAGCAGTTCTTC. Protein: CASSKLGGSGGRPYNEQFF.

This rearrangement joins TRBV7-2 to TRBJ2-7, with 13 nucleotides matching TRBD2. Germline V gives CDR1 SGHTA, CDR2 FQGNSA. After removal of 5 bases from V and 4 bases from J, the junction contained 14 bases not matched to a gene. The CDR3 loop spans 18 amino acids. The CDR3 DNA follows: TGTGCCAGCAGCGCCTGGACTAGCGGGAGTATCCTTGGTTACGAGCAGTACTTC. Protein: CASSAWTSGSILGYEQYF. The variable domain in full, completed from reference TRBV7-2 and TRBJ2-7, reads GAGVSQSPSNKVTEKGKDVELRCDPISGHTALYWYRQSLGQGLEFLIYFQGNSAPDKSGLPSDRFSAERTGGSVSTLTIQRTQQEDSAVYLCASSAWTSGSILGYEQYFGPGTRLTVT.

This clone was counted between two and nine times. The CDR3 here is CASSENQGYYGYTF. DNA for the CDR3: TGTGCCAGCAGTGAAAATCAGGGGTACTATGGCTACACCTTC. J is TRBJ1-2 and V is TRBV25-1; D is perhaps TRBD1 (6 bases). Germline V gene data show CDR1 as MGHDK and CDR2 as SYGVNS. Trimming pared 2 bases from V and 3 bases from J, leaving 10 bases between. The CDR3 is 14 amino acids.

CDR3 in DNA: TGCGCCAGCAGCTTGGAAGGTCTAGCGGGGGGGCTTGAGACCCAGTACTTC. This encodes CASSLEGLAGGLETQYF. The genes are TRBV5-1 and TRBJ2-5; 12 positions agree with TRBD2. Germline V gene data show CDR1 as SGHRS and CDR2 as YFSETQ. The J segment lost 5 bases and the V segment lost 0 bases, leaving 8 bases of the junction unmatched. CDR3 length: 17 residues.